This T cell receptor (beta chain) was identified in a study of T-cell memory formation after mild COVID-19. TCRdb fed the 5' RACE reads into MiXCR, producing one record per CDR3 protein. The data hold about 350,000 distinct CDR3 sequences, with 28% observed a single time. This CDR3 is built from 15 residues. V dropped 4 bases and J dropped 8; count of bases not matched to a gene: 8. V and J are TRBV12-3 or TRBV12-4 and TRBJ2-1; 10 positions match TRBD1. The sample was PBMCs or a T cell subset sorted from them (not recorded which). The sequence came from an adult woman who had mild COVID-19 (a few samples of this study predate the infection). Cell type and time point are not known. The CDR3 nucleotides read TGTGCCAGCAGTTACCGGGACAGGGGCAGCGATGAGCAGTTCTTC. Encoded protein: CASSYRDRGSDEQFF.